This T cell receptor beta chain was found in a study of cytomegalovirus exposure and HLA in healthy donors. Background on the study: Early release data held about 85 million unique TCRs from HLA-typed donors. Ancestry clustering placed around four fifths of under 450 genotyped donors in the Caucasian-associated cluster.

Primers: 60 Vbeta forward and 13 Jbeta reverse. The method was immunoSEQ multiplex PCR; TCRdb's version includes in-frame clones alone and lacks a portion of them. The sample consists of 200,000 or so clones, 83% of them appearing once. Germline V gene sequence: CDR1 SGHNT, CDR2 YENEEA. There are 11 residues in the CDR3. V lost 5 bases and J lost 10; bases outside the gene matches: 4. This clone appeared a single time. Its antigen is still unknown. Study conclusions and caveats: Later work found most CMV-associated TCR beta chains apparently HLA-restricted.

The sequence was collected from a girl between 10 and 17 years old in good health and CMV-seronegative. The chain combines TRBV11-3 with TRBJ2-7, with 8 positions matching TRBD1. The sequenced sample was PBMCs. The DNA for the CDR3 is TGTGCCAGCAGCGACAGGGGAAAACAGTACTTC. As protein: CASSDRGKQYF.